This T cell receptor beta chain was profiled in a study of vaccination and CD4 T cells after COVID-19 (dated by TCRdb to 2021 to 2024). A note on the overall study: SARS-CoV-2 positivity had been established in the convalescent patients by nasal swab PCR, and mild disease was recorded in some 10 of these patients and severe disease in one. The convalescent cohort included six males and four females, with two Hispanic individuals, seven Caucasians, two Asians and one multiracial person. Participants got two doses of the Pfizer-BioNTech BNT162b2 vaccine (n=8) or two doses of the Moderna mRNA-1273 vaccine (n=2). Post-COVID blood samples were collected from convalescent patients a median of about 92 days after diagnosis, with a range of roughly 30 to 161 days. Post-vaccine blood samples were taken a median of around 77 days after the second vaccine dose, with a range of roughly 13 to 250 days. The cultures were stimulated with overlapping spike peptide pools from SARS-CoV-2 and from the common cold coronaviruses HCoV-NL63, HCoV-OC43 and HCoV-229E. In control cultures, a CEFX viral epitope pool was used as positive control, an HIV-1 Nef peptide pool was used as negative control, or no peptide was added. In 9 to 11 COVID-19 convalescent patients and a few infection-naive healthy vaccine recipients, researchers compared the spike-specific CD4+ TCR repertoire from before mRNA vaccination with the repertoire from after.

Explained via the paper, the treatment or condition label denotes: approximately 11-day PBMC culture with coronavirus spike peptide pools or control peptides (ViraFEST assay). The ViraFEST assay, used in the study, expanded antigen-specific T cells with peptide pools and then identified the expanded clonotypes through TCR sequencing. The positive SARS-CoV-2 PCR tests of the convalescent patients were dated from March to December 2020, before the Alpha, Beta and Delta variants emerged in the United States. Each well held around 2.1 million PBMCs cultured with around 9 ug/ml peptide pools in IMDM containing around 5% human AB serum and 10 IU/ml IL-2. Half of the culture medium was replaced with fresh IL-2-containing medium on days 3 and 7. After roughly 9 days of culture, CD4+ T cells were isolated by negative selection with the EasySep CD4+ T cell isolation kit. Ficoll-Paque Plus gradient centrifugation was used to isolate PBMCs from whole blood, and the isolated PBMCs were then either used fresh or cryopreserved at -140C. Triplicate wells were generally used for each culture condition.

This clonotype showed up just a few times. There is no known antigen for this receptor. Base-call qualities are not available, and no considerably larger clone is one nucleotide away. Points the paper makes about the study in general: Relatively few convalescent patients were included in the study, and early timepoints after natural infection were not analyzed. Among convalescent patients, a median approximately 88% of the SARS-CoV-2-reactive clones seen after vaccination appeared only after vaccination, which suggests priming specific to the vaccine. An increase in the median number of SARS-CoV-2-reactive clonotypes from around 20 after infection to a few dozen after vaccination was observed, but the change was not found to be significant. In convalescent patients, nearly all vaccine-specific clones (304 of 307) were found to be mono-reactive for SARS-CoV-2 spike rather than cross-reactive with common cold coronaviruses.

The library relied on PCR. TCR sequencing of DNA from cultured CD4+ T cells used the Oncomine TCR Beta short-read assay at the Johns Hopkins FTIC core. Genomic DNA was extracted from the cultured CD4+ T cells with the QIAamp micro DNA kit. The Oncomine TCR Beta libraries from cultured CD4+ T cells were pooled using unique dual indexes and then sequenced on an Illumina iSeq 100. Per the authors' processing: Non-productive sequences were removed, and CDR3s not starting with C, not ending with F or W, or shorter than 7 amino acids were discarded. The MANAFEST web application identified antigen-specific clonotypes by comparing peptide-stimulated wells against reference wells and other culture wells. Positive clones required FDR below 0.05, an odds ratio above 5, and productive frequency above 0.1% in at least two of three replicate wells. Clonotypes that were significantly expanded in both SARS-CoV-2 spike wells and at least one common cold coronavirus spike condition were defined as cross-reactive. CDR3 homology was assessed with Levenshtein distances (stringdist) and unrooted phylogenetic trees (ape) in R version 3.6.1. TCRdb reprocessed the public reads (quality trimming at Q25 with fastp, clone calling with MiXCR) and kept in-frame beta chains. Records with the same CDR3 protein are collapsed into one entry carrying the most frequent genes and DNA. TCRdb's processing, not the study's, gives the V and J calls here. A total of 15,000 to 20,000 distinct CDR3 sequences appear in this sample, over 60% of them only once. Approximately 8% of the sample is in the top ten clones.

Source material: CD4+ T cells from blood, cultured in vitro. The TCR sequence derives from a human donor who had recovered from COVID-19.

Read as DNA, the sequence is TGTGCCAGCAACGATCTGACAGGACCAAATTCACCCCTCCACTTT. This translates into CASNDLTGPNSPLHF. The chain joins TRBV7-9 to TRBJ1-6, and perhaps TRBD1 as D gene, on 6 matching bases. V was cut back by 7 bases and J by 7 bases, leaving a gap of 17 bases between them. The germline V gene (reference sequence) gives CDR1 as SEHNR and CDR2 as FQNEAQ. The CDR3 contains 15 residues, cysteine and phenylalanine counted. The retained sequence is limited to the CDR3, 45 bases, with the frame set at the first base.